Reported below is one T cell receptor beta chain. Its recognized antigen is unknown. It has no much larger one-base neighbor in the sample; base qualities were not kept. CDR1 and CDR2 are read off the germline V gene (reference sequence) as MNHEY and SMNVEV. Inclusive of the bounding cysteine and phenylalanine, the CDR3 is 15 residues long. Only CDR3 DNA remains: 45 bases, in frame from the first base. The germline V and J ends show losses of 2 bases and 1 base respectively, and no gene match explains 2 bases of the junction. Library preparation was by the immunoSEQ multiplex PCR assay. The published analysis was carried out like this. A statistical classification framework was built for diagnosing cytomegalovirus status from the catalog of TCR beta chain sequences. Sourced from immuneACCESS, this table was stored by TCRdb with only in-frame sequences that have V and J called. A share of the clones is absent; for the studies checked, an unresolved V gene accounts for under half, and the remainder has no known explanation. The DNA gave D and trimming, while V, J and clone size come from that table. Within this sample are a few hundred thousand clones, with around 87% of them counted one time only. The ten most abundant clones make up 0.35% to 0.45% of the sample.

The data belong to a study of cytomegalovirus exposure and HLA in healthy donors (dated by TCRdb to the late 2010s). Context from the whole study: According to a later analysis, the 120 or so validation repertoires were produced on the same platform as the roughly 600 repertoires of the first cohort. Along with the roughly 700-subject first cohort, a separate validation cohort of over 90 different subjects was used. The study combined high-throughput TCR immunosequencing, statistical association of individual TCRs with disease status, and machine learning to predict cytomegalovirus infection status. The aim of the study was to test whether cataloging public T cell receptors could identify signatures of past pathogen exposure.

Separate from the roughly 700-subject first cohort, the validation cohort of 90 to 150 subjects was the group to which the donors belonged. The paper as a whole reports these results and caveats: The validation cohort had no HLA typing available for a later analysis, so co-occurrence within that cohort was assessed over all 130 or so repertoires. The authors suggested that the approach could potentially be extended to other disease states and immunological phenotypes. Subsequent analysis determined that TCRs grouped into clusters in the first cohort also showed a tendency toward co-occurrence across the roughly 120 validation repertoires, and approximately 93% of cluster scores exceeded 0. A total of around 150 TCR beta chains were listed by the study as associated with cytomegalovirus. A few of the identified cytomegalovirus-associated TCR beta chains were confirmed in vitro to be specific for cytomegalovirus antigens. The classifier was reported to diagnose cytomegalovirus status with high specificity and sensitivity in both the original and validation cohorts. Across donors, most TCR sequences were observed very rarely, whereas some public TCRs were present in many individuals.

The chain was built from TRBV27 and TRBJ2-3, with 8 junctional bases fitting TRBD1. The receptor comes from a woman between 18 and 30 years old in good health and CMV-seronegative. Sample: PBMCs. The DNA reads as follows: TGTGCCAGCAGTTTAGAGACAGGGGGCACAGATACGCAGTATTTT. Translated, this gives CASSLETGGTDTQYF.